This T cell receptor (beta chain) was documented in a study of blood T cells in healthy people across ages. The junction had 10 bases not matched to a gene; V was cut back by 5 bases and J by 6 bases. Germline-derived CDR1 and CDR2 are DFQATT and SNEGSKA (reference sequence). The CDR3 totals 15 residues. The authors ran a second PCR of 7 to 11 cycles using a sample-barcoded 5' primer and a J-beta primer mix. From the 5' RACE reads, TCRdb called clonotypes with MiXCR, one entry per CDR3 protein. Here the sample spans about a million distinct CDR3 sequences, around 46% being singletons. The V call is TRBV20-1, the J call TRBJ2-1; 10 bases fit TRBD2. The sample comprised blood. The sequence derives from a man aged 30 to 45 in good health. The DNA for the CDR3 is TGCAGTGCTCCGCCACTAGCGGGATGGGCCAATGAGCAGTTCTTC. Protein: CSAPPLAGWANEQFF.